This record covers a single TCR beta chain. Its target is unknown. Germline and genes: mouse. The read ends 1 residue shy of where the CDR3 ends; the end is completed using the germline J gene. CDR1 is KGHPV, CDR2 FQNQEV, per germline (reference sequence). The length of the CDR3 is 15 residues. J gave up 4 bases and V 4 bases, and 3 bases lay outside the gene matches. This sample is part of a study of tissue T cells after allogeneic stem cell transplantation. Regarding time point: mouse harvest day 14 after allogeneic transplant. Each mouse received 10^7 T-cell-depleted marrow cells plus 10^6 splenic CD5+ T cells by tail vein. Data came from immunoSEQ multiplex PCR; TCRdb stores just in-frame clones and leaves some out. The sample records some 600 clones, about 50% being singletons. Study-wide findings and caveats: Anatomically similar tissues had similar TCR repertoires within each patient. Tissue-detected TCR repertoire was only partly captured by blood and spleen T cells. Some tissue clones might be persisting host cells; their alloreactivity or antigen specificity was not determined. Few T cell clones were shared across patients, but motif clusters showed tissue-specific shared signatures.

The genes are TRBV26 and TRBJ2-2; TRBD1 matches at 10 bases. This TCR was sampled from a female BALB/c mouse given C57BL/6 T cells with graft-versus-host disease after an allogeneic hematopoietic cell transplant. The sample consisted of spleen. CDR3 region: CASSPGQGSTGQLYF. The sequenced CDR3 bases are TGTGCCAGCAGTCCGGGACAGGGGAGCACCGGGCAGCTCTAC.